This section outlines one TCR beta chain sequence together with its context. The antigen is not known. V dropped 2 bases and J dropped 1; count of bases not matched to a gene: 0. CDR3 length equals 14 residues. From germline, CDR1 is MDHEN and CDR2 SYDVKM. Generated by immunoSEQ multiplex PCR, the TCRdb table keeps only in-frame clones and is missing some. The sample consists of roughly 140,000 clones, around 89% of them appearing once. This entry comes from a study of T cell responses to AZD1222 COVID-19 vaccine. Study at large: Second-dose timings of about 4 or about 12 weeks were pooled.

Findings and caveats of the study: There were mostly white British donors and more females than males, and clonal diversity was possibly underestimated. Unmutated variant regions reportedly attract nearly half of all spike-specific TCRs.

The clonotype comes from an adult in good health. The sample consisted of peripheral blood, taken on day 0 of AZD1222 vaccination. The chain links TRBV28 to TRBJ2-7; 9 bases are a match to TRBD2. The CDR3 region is CASSLAGGSYEQYF. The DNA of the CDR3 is TGTGCCAGCAGTTTAGCGGGGGGGTCCTACGAGCAGTACTTC.